This T cell receptor beta chain was sequenced during a study of identical twins. Study-wide findings and caveats: For monozygotic twins, models underestimated out-of-frame TCR alpha sharing.

The CDR3 totals 15 residues. V was cut by 1 base and J by 2 bases, with 10 bases left in between. The germline gives CDR1 SEHNR, CDR2 FQNEAQ (reference sequence). To note about this clonotype: The antigen remains undetermined.

It was template switching that added a universal primer site, and there were unique molecular identifiers on the cDNA. TCRdb ran MiXCR on the 5' RACE reads and lists one entry per CDR3 protein. The sample shows about 530,000 distinct CDR3 sequences, approximately 14% of them seen only once. Separately, the same data were catalogued under a study of yellow fever vaccine responses in identical twins.

The rearrangement joins TRBV7-9 to TRBJ2-3, with no clear D. The sequence was collected from a woman between 18 and 30 years old in good health. The sample comprised CD4+ T cells sorted from blood. The CDR3 DNA reads TGTGCCAGCAGCTTAGACGTCGGACCCACAGATACGCAGTATTTT. The encoded protein is CASSLDVGPTDTQYF.